This T cell receptor beta chain comes out of a study of T cell repertoires in cytomegalovirus infection. This clonotype was observed a handful of times. Its target is unknown. Trimming took off 2 bases at V and 5 bases at J, with 15 bases between the two ends. The V gene's germline CDR1 is SEHNR and CDR2 FQNEAQ (reference sequence). The CDR3 runs to 15 residues. TCRdb processed the reads anew with MiXCR; each CDR3 protein has one entry. The table includes about 160,000 distinct CDR3 sequences, about a fifth detected once. This clonotype was sampled from a human donor in good health (CMV status not recorded). Some clones in this sample may be carry-over from other donors' samples. This chain links TRBV7-9 with TRBJ1-1, with D perhaps TRBD1 (6 bases). Sequences were derived from CD8+ T cells from cultured PBMCs, sampled from culture after CMV antigen stimulation. The DNA for the CDR3 is TGTGCCAGCAGCTTAACCAGGGGAGGGGGAACTGAAGCTTTCTTT. It specifies CASSLTRGGGTEAFF.